These 24 T cell receptor beta chains share one sample of origin, sequenced in a study of OX40 agonist ivuxolimab in advanced cancers. Profiled with immunoSEQ multiplex PCR; TCRdb holds only in-frame clones, not every one. There are some 77,000 clones in the sample; 85% to 95% occur only once, and around 0.32% lies in the top ten. Sequences were derived from CD4+ or CD8+ T cells sorted from blood, sampled in a trial of the OX40 agonist ivuxolimab. The receptors were sampled from an adult with an advanced solid tumor such as melanoma, head and neck, liver or kidney cancer.

The V call is TRBV2, the J call TRBJ2-1, with 7 bases identical to TRBD1. Germline V CDR1 and CDR2: SNHLY, FYNNEI. V lost 4 bases to trimming and J lost 7 bases; unmatched junction nucleotides: 10. CDR3 length: 15 amino acids. CDR3 region: CASSGQGGQGNEQFF. The CDR3 DNA follows: TGTGCCAGCAGTGGACAGGGTGGGCAGGGGAATGAGCAGTTCTTC.

In this sample, this clone turned up once. This chain links TRBV5-8 with TRBJ2-2; D gene unclear. The CDR3 is made up of 15 amino acids. The V end lost 1 base, the J end lost 2 bases, and 9 bases lay between the germline ends. Germline loops: CDR1 SGHTS, CDR2 YDEGEE. The CDR3 DNA is TGTGCCAGCAGCTTGTCTGGGGTTAACACCGGGGAGCTGTTTTTT. Protein sequence: CASSLSGVNTGELFF.

The chain carries TRBV29-1 and TRBJ2-5; tentatively, D is TRBD1 (6 bases). The ends were cut back, 3 bases at V and 4 bases at J, with 12 bases in the middle. This CDR3 spans 13 amino acids. Per the germline V gene, CDR1 is SQVTM and CDR2 is ANQGSEA. CDR3 region: CSVDRGLGETQYF. CDR3 coding DNA: TGCAGCGTTGACAGGGGCTTGGGAGAGACCCAGTACTTC.

This clone was detected once. The V call is TRBV29-1, the J call TRBJ2-3; tentative D call: TRBD1 (6 bases). V lost 5 bases and J 6 bases, leaving 18 bases between the germline ends. CDR1 and CDR2 (germline): SQVTM, ANQGSEA. The CDR3 is 14 residues long. The CDR3 reads CSVLGQRAPDTQYF. The CDR3 region has the DNA TGCAGCGTTCTCGGACAGAGAGCACCTGATACGCAGTATTTT.

J is TRBJ1-5 and V is TRBV7-8; no firm D call. This CDR3 is 13 amino acids long. V was clipped by 5 bases and J by 3 bases, with 8 bases between them. The germline V gene has CDR1 SGHVS and CDR2 FQNEAQ. The CDR3 DNA is TGTGCCAGCAGCCGGACGGCCAATCAGCCCCAGCATTTT. It encodes CASSRTANQPQHF.

The CDR3 sequence is CATGTGTGISYEQYF. As DNA, the CDR3 is TGTGCCACTGGAACCGGGACTGGAATCTCCTACGAGCAGTACTTC. This rearrangement joins TRBV28 to TRBJ2-7; possible D gene TRBD2, 6 bases. The CDR3 is made up of 15 amino acids. The V and J ends lost 10 bases and 0 bases respectively, with 19 bases between them. CDR1 and CDR2 from the germline V gene are MDHEN and SYDVKM.

The V and J genes are TRBV4-3 and TRBJ2-2; D not certain. Germline loops: CDR1 LGHNA, CDR2 YSLEER. V gave up 4 bases and J gave up 1 base, with 13 bases separating them. This CDR3 has 16 residues. CDR3 residues: CASSRQTAENTGELFF. The CDR3, as DNA: TGCGCCAGCAGCCGACAAACAGCAGAGAACACCGGGGAGCTGTTTTTT.

The chain carries TRBV5-7 and TRBJ2-2; D remains unclear. TRBV5-7 is an ORF, with its function uncertain. The CDR3 consists of 14 residues. Trimming shortened V by 3 bases and J by 5 bases, and 11 bases separated the two germline ends. The CDR3 bases are TGTGCCAGCAGCTCGACGCAGAGGACCGGGGAGCTGTTTTTT. Its translation is CASSSTQRTGELFF.

The rearrangement uses TRBV2 and TRBJ2-3; D remains unclear. Trimming removed 6 bases at V and 2 bases at J, with 12 bases between. The CDR3 loop spans 14 amino acids. The germline CDR1 and CDR2 sequences are SNHLY and FYNNEI. CDR3 sequence reads: CASSGNTHTDTQYF. The CDR3 nucleotides are TGTGCCAGCAGCGGAAACACCCACACAGATACGCAGTATTTT.

The chain joins TRBV6-5 to TRBJ2-2, with D perhaps assigned TRBD1 or TRBD2 (6 bases each). The CDR3 runs to 16 residues. The germline V gene has CDR1 MNHEY and CDR2 SVGAGI. Deletions cut 1 base from V and 5 bases from J, with 14 bases between. CDR3 sequence reads: CASSYLRGLITGELFF. As DNA, the CDR3 is TGTGCCAGCAGTTACTTACGGGGGCTGATAACCGGGGAGCTGTTTTTT.

Of note for this clone: This specimen includes other DNA sequences encoding the same CDR3. V and J are TRBV7-9 and TRBJ2-1; D is ambiguous. The germline CDR1 and CDR2 sequences are SEHNR and FQNEAQ (reference sequence). The germline V and J ends were trimmed by 5 bases and 14 bases, with 19 bases remaining between them. This CDR3 region has 13 residues. This chain's CDR3 is CASSHSFGPPEFF. CDR3 DNA: TGTGCCAGCAGCCACAGCTTCGGCCCCCCCGAGTTCTTC. Complete variable domain (other parts from reference TRBV7-9 and TRBJ2-1): DTGVSQNPRHKITKRGQNVTFRCDPISEHNRLYWYRQTLGQGPEFLTYFQNEAQLEKSRLLSDRFSAERPKGSFSTLEIQRTEQGDSAMYLCASSHSFGPPEFFGPGTRLTVL.

This rearrangement joins TRBV5-4 to TRBJ1-1; 11 nucleotides align to TRBD1. The V segment lost 0 bases and the J segment 4 bases; nucleotides outside the gene matches: 2. This CDR3 has 15 amino acids. From germline, CDR1 is SGHNT and CDR2 YYREEE (reference sequence). In DNA, the CDR3 is TGTGCCAGCAGCTTGGGGGGGACAGGGGGCACTGAAGCTTTCTTT. It is translated as CASSLGGTGGTEAFF.

This chain joins TRBV5-1 and TRBJ2-1; D may be TRBD2 (7 bases). The V end was cut by 4 bases, the J end by 0 bases, with 23 bases between. Germline V lookup: CDR1 SGHRS, CDR2 YFSETQ. This CDR3 is 19 amino acids long. The CDR3 DNA is TGCGCCAGCAGCCAAGACGGGGGGCCGACCCTGAGCTCCTACAATGAGCAGTTCTTC. Its protein product is CASSQDGGPTLSSYNEQFF. The whole variable domain, filled in from reference TRBV5-1 and TRBJ2-1, reads KAGVTQTPRYLIKTRGQQVTLSCSPISGHRSVSWYQQTPGQGLQFLFEYFSETQRNKGNFPGRFSGRQFSNSRSEMNVSTLELGDSALYLCASSQDGGPTLSSYNEQFFGPGTRLTVL.

This rearrangement joins TRBV6-1 to TRBJ1-2; D gene uncertain. Looked up from germline, CDR1 is MNHNS and CDR2 is SASEGT. The CDR3 is 13 amino acids. Trimming stripped 6 bases from V and 4 bases from J, with 12 bases between. The CDR3 DNA follows: TGTGCCAGCAGGGTGCCGCCGGCCTATGGCTACACCTTC. Its translation: CASRVPPAYGYTF.

The CDR3 region has the DNA TGTGCCAGCAGCCGCTCCCCCGGGACATACTACGAGCAGTACTTC. It yields the protein CASSRSPGTYYEQYF. J is TRBJ2-7 and V is TRBV5-4, with a weak D call TRBD1 (6 bases). The V end was cut by 4 bases, the J end by 3 bases, with 17 bases between. Germline CDR1 reads SGHNT; CDR2 reads YYREEE (reference sequence). The CDR3 has 15 amino acids.

Details on this clone: This sample also contains other DNA sequences that code for the same CDR3. This sequence joins TRBV29-1 and TRBJ1-2; D gene ambiguous. The CDR3 sequence is 11 residues long. Germline V gives CDR1 SQVTM, CDR2 ANQGSEA. Trimming stripped 6 bases from V and 2 bases from J, with 7 bases between. The CDR3 DNA follows: TGCAGCGTGGAGTTGAACTATGGCTACACCTTC. Protein product: CSVELNYGYTF.

This clone is a singleton in its sample. The genes are TRBV5-5 and TRBJ2-1; D is undetermined. In germline, CDR1 is SGHKS, CDR2 YYEKEE (reference sequence). Trimming shortened V by 0 bases and J by 3 bases, and 7 bases separated the two germline ends. This CDR3 has 14 amino acids. CDR3 bases: TGTGCCAGCAGCTTGGCCGATAGCTACAATGAGCAGTTCTTC. This translates into CASSLADSYNEQFF.

The chain carries TRBV18 and TRBJ2-3; D is ambiguous. The ends were cut back, 1 base at V and 4 bases at J, with 15 bases in the middle. The CDR3 is 16 residues long. Germline V gene sequence: CDR1 KGHSH, CDR2 LQKENI. The CDR3 reads CASSPRLLQAADTQYF. The CDR3 nucleotides are TGTGCCAGCTCACCACGTCTTCTCCAGGCAGCAGATACGCAGTATTTT.

The J gene is TRBJ1-1, the V gene TRBV7-3; 7 bases line up with TRBD1. CDR3 size: 13 residues. V lost 3 bases and J lost 3; bases outside the gene matches: 1. Germline V gene lookup returns CDR1 SGHTA and CDR2 FQGTGA. CDR3 nucleotides: TGTGCCAGCAGCTTGGGGACAGACACTGAAGCTTTCTTT. It codes for CASSLGTDTEAFF.

CDR3 bases: TGTGCCTGGAGTGTCCCTCTATCCCGGGAGCAGTACTTC. It translates to CAWSVPLSREQYF. The chain is built from TRBV30 and TRBJ2-7; D unclear. The CDR3 runs to 13 residues. Trimming took off 0 bases at V and 7 bases at J, with 13 bases between the two ends. Germline V lookup: CDR1 GTSNPN, CDR2 SVGIG (reference sequence). Full variable domain (outside the CDR3, taken from reference TRBV30 and TRBJ2-7): SQTIHQWPATLVQPVGSPLSLECTVEGTSNPNLYWYRQAAGRGLQLLFYSVGIGQISSEVPQNLSASRPQDRQFILSSKKLLLSDSGFYLCAWSVPLSREQYFGPGTRLTVT.

This sequence joins TRBV5-1 and TRBJ1-4; 9 bases agree with TRBD1. There are 14 residues in the CDR3. With 4 bases clipped from V and 7 bases from J, the junction kept 5 bases outside the gene matches. Germline V CDR1 and CDR2: SGHRS, YFSETQ. CDR3 amino acids: CASSPGTGFEKLFF. CDR3 DNA: TGCGCCAGCAGCCCAGGGACAGGGTTTGAAAAACTGTTTTTT.

This chain links TRBV28 with TRBJ1-2, with 7 bases identical to TRBD1. The CDR3 has 13 residues. With 3 bases clipped from V and 5 bases from J, the junction kept 3 bases outside the gene matches. Per the germline V gene, CDR1 is MDHEN and CDR2 is SYDVKM. The CDR3 here is CASSFNRGYGYTF. In DNA, the CDR3 is TGTGCCAGCAGTTTTAACAGGGGTTATGGCTACACCTTC.

The chain combines TRBV5-4 with TRBJ2-1; 16 bases fit TRBD2. The germline gives CDR1 SGHNT, CDR2 YYREEE (reference sequence). CDR3 length: 15 amino acids. Trimming at V came to 5 bases and at J to 8 bases, leaving 4 bases not matched to a gene. The CDR3, as DNA: TGTGCCAGCAGGCTGGGACTAGCGGGGGGGTATGAGCAGTTCTTC. Residues: CASRLGLAGGYEQFF.

This rearrangement joins TRBV4-2 to TRBJ2-5; the match to TRBD2 covers 10 bases. CDR1 is LGHNA and CDR2 is YNFKEQ in the germline V gene. This CDR3 is 16 amino acids long. The V segment lost 5 bases and the J segment 4 bases; nucleotides outside the gene matches: 10. The CDR3 DNA reads TGTGCCAGCAGCGCTACCGCCGGGACTAGCGTAGAGACCCAGTACTTC. Translated: CASSATAGTSVETQYF.